The 28 T cell receptor beta chains given below trace back to one sample, sequenced in a study of blood T cells in healthy people across ages (dated by TCRdb to 2014 to 2015). The library was obtained by 5' RACE. The reads were generated on an Illumina HiSeq 2500. A second PCR of about 6 to 12 cycles was performed with a sample-barcoded 5' primer and a J-beta primer mix. The public reads were quality trimmed at Q25 with fastp and then assembled into clones with MiXCR by TCRdb, keeping productive beta chains. Records with the same CDR3 protein are collapsed into one entry carrying the most frequent genes and DNA. A total of over 1,300,000 distinct CDR3 sequences appear in this sample, 59% of them only once. About 6.7% of the sample comes from the top ten. Sample: blood. The receptors were sampled from a man between 18 and 29 years old in good health.

This clonotype was seen a handful of times. The chain recombines TRBV2 with TRBJ2-7, with D tentatively TRBD1 or TRBD2 (5 bases each). The V gene's germline CDR1 is SNHLY and CDR2 FYNNEI. The V and J ends lost 7 bases and 2 bases respectively, with 15 bases between them. The length of the CDR3 is 14 residues. In nucleotides, the CDR3 is TGTGCCAGCAACCCGGGACCGCTTACCTACGAGCAGTACTTC. This gives the protein CASNPGPLTYEQYF.

The chain has TRBV7-9 and TRBJ2-7; no clear D. Germline loops: CDR1 SEHNR, CDR2 FQNEAQ (reference sequence). This CDR3 region has 14 residues. Trimming left V 5 bases short and J 2 bases short, with 13 bases between. The CDR3 DNA sequence: TGTGCCAGCAGCGCATACTCGCCAGCCTACGAGCAGTACTTC. Translating it yields CASSAYSPAYEQYF.

This clonotype was seen once. This chain links TRBV7-8 with TRBJ2-1; TRBD1 matches 10 bases. CDR1 and CDR2 (germline): SGHVS, FQNEAQ. Trimming at V came to 5 bases and at J to 3 bases, leaving 10 bases not matched to a gene. The CDR3 extends over 17 amino acids. Here the CDR3 DNA reads TGTGCCAGCAGCCTAACCGGGACAGGGGCCCTCTACAATGAGCAGTTCTTC. It codes for CASSLTGTGALYNEQFF.

In its sample, this clonotype was seen a few times. This chain uses TRBV4-2 with TRBJ2-7, with D maybe TRBD2 (6 bases). Germline CDR1 LGHNA, CDR2 YNFKEQ. This CDR3 has 16 amino acids. V was cut by 0 bases and J by 0 bases, with 12 bases left in between. CDR3: CASSQEEGLSSYEQYF. The CDR3 region has the DNA TGTGCCAGCAGCCAAGAGGAGGGACTTAGCTCCTACGAGCAGTACTTC.

This clonotype was seen just once. This chain joins TRBV13 and TRBJ2-7; the D gene is possibly TRBD2 (5 bases). Germline CDR1 PRHDT, CDR2 FYEKMQ (reference sequence). Trimming took off 8 bases at V and 2 bases at J, with 13 bases between the two ends. The CDR3 extends over 13 amino acids. CDR3 in amino acids: CASGRRGTYEQYF. CDR3 sequence (DNA): TGTGCCAGCGGAAGACGAGGGACCTACGAGCAGTACTTC.

J is TRBJ2-2 and V is TRBV7-2; tentatively, D is TRBD1 or TRBD2 (5 bases each). The CDR3 is 15 amino acids. Germline-derived CDR1 and CDR2 are SGHTA and FQGNSA. Trimming stripped 5 bases from V and 6 bases from J, with 16 bases between. CDR3 sequence (DNA): TGTGCCAGCAGCCACTACCCGGGGACCCCCGGGGAGCTGTTTTTT. The encoded protein is CASSHYPGTPGELFF.

This clonotype was counted a few times. The J gene is TRBJ2-5, the V gene TRBV6-1; TRBD2 is a possible D gene (6 bases). The CDR3 spans 17 residues. Germline V CDR1 and CDR2: MNHNS, SASEGT. Trimming took off 9 bases at V and 1 base at J, with 24 bases between the two ends. The CDR3 DNA sequence: TGTGCCAGTGGACGCTGGGACTCAACTTACGCCCAAGAGACCCAGTACTTC. As protein: CASGRWDSTYAQETQYF.

This clonotype was seen a handful of times. V is TRBV18 and J is TRBJ2-2; TRBD1 matches 9 bases. The germline V gene has CDR1 KGHSH and CDR2 LQKENI. V trimming: 4 bases; J trimming: 0 bases; junction bases outside the gene matches: 3. The CDR3 covers 16 residues. CDR3 bases: TGTGCCAGCTCACAAACAGGGGGCGCGAACACCGGGGAGCTGTTTTTT. Translating gives CASSQTGGANTGELFF.

V usage is TRBV4-3 and J usage is TRBJ2-7, with unresolved D. CDR1 and CDR2 from the germline V gene are LGHNA and YSLEER. The CDR3 is made up of 16 amino acids. Trimming pared 4 bases from V and 1 base from J, leaving 17 bases between. The CDR3 loop is CASSPLKGTASYEQYF. The CDR3 coding sequence is TGCGCCAGCAGCCCCCTCAAGGGAACAGCGTCCTACGAGCAGTACTTC.

About this clonotype: The junction departs from the called germline gene at one end, perhaps through a read error. The chain employs TRBV20-1 and TRBJ2-7, with D perhaps matching TRBD1 (6 bases). This CDR3 contains 16 residues. Germline V lookup: CDR1 DFQATT, CDR2 SNEGSKA (reference sequence). Written as DNA, the CDR3 is TGCAGTCCTAGAGATGGGGACCCAGGGGAATCCTACGAGCAGTACTTC. Translation: CSPRDGDPGESYEQYF.

The chain uses TRBV29-1 and TRBJ2-3, with 7 nucleotides matching TRBD2. The CDR3 length is 16 residues. J was trimmed by 0 bases and V by 8 bases; bases with no gene match: 14. Germline-derived CDR1 and CDR2 are SQVTM and ANQGSEA. The CDR3: CSLLGTTDSSTDTQYF. The DNA for the CDR3 is TGCAGCTTACTCGGGACTACCGATTCTAGCACAGATACGCAGTATTTT.

The V gene is TRBV7-2, the J gene TRBJ2-2; D ambiguous. Looked up from germline, CDR1 is SGHTA and CDR2 is FQGNSA. V gave up 1 base and J gave up 13 bases, with 10 bases separating them. This CDR3 is 12 amino acids long. The CDR3 region has the DNA TGTGCCAGCAGCTTAGTCGGTTACGGGCTGTTTTTT. Translation: CASSLVGYGLFF.

The chain employs TRBV6-5 and TRBJ2-6; D uncertain. The CDR3 is made up of 16 amino acids. V was cut by 11 bases and J by 0 bases, with 17 bases left in between. The germline V gene encodes CDR1 MNHEY and CDR2 SVGAGI. The CDR3 nucleotides read TGTGCCTCCGAAGGGCTTCTGTCCTCTGGGGCCAACGTCCTGACTTTC. Translated: CASEGLLSSGANVLTF.

The V gene is TRBV29-1, the J gene TRBJ2-5; TRBD1 aligns across 7 bases. Losses at the gene ends were 7 bases for V and 4 bases for J; bases not matched to a gene: 12. Germline V lookup: CDR1 SQVTM, CDR2 ANQGSEA. CDR3 length equals 14 residues. The CDR3 sequence is CSASGTAGSETQYF. In nucleotides, the CDR3 is TGCAGCGCATCCGGGACAGCAGGGTCAGAGACCCAGTACTTC.

The chain recombines TRBV7-9 with TRBJ2-1; 7 nucleotides match TRBD1. The CDR3 consists of 18 residues. Trimming removed 4 bases from V and 8 bases from J; junction bases left unmatched: 20. Looked up from germline, CDR1 is SEHNR and CDR2 is FQNEAQ (reference sequence). CDR3 in DNA: TGTGCCAGCAGCTCCCCGATTAAGGGGGACAGACCCCAAGATGAGCAGTTCTTC. Translated: CASSSPIKGDRPQDEQFF.

The chain is built from TRBV12-3 or TRBV12-4 and TRBJ1-2, with TRBD1 matching 7 bases. J gave up 6 bases and V 5 bases, and 6 bases lay outside the gene matches. The CDR3 sequence is 13 residues long. As DNA, the CDR3 is TGTGCCAGCAGTGCCGGGACAGTTGATGGCTACACCTTC. Its translation is CASSAGTVDGYTF.

This clonotype was observed once. CDR3 sequence reads: CASSSTRSGGVNNEQFF. Here the CDR3 DNA reads TGTGCCAGCAGTTCTACACGTAGCGGGGGGGTGAACAATGAGCAGTTCTTC. The chain recombines TRBV7-8 with TRBJ2-1; 11 bases align to TRBD2. The CDR3 is made up of 17 amino acids. The germline CDR1 and CDR2 sequences are SGHVS and FQNEAQ. V was clipped by 6 bases and J by 5 bases; unmatched bases: 12.

The V call is TRBV20-1, the J call TRBJ1-5, with TRBD1 as a possible D gene (5 bases). The length of the CDR3 is 13 residues. The germline CDR1 and CDR2 sequences are DFQATT and SNEGSKA (reference sequence). V was pared by 1 base and J by 8 bases, with 12 bases between. The CDR3 DNA reads TGCAGTGCTAGAGCAGGGATCATGAAGCCCCAGCATTTT. Its protein product is CSARAGIMKPQHF.

The V call is TRBV7-2, the J call TRBJ1-3; TRBD1 is a possible D gene (6 bases). Per germline, CDR1 SGHTA and CDR2 FQGNSA. The V gene lost 2 bases and the J gene lost 1 base, with 12 bases spanning the gap. This CDR3 spans 16 amino acids. The CDR3 sequence is CASSLSPGTSGNTIYF. CDR3 DNA sequence: TGTGCCAGCAGCTTATCCCCCGGGACATCTGGAAACACCATATATTTT.

This clonotype has more than one count but fewer than ten. This chain connects TRBV7-8 to TRBJ2-5; 9 bases agree with TRBD2. Germline loops: CDR1 SGHVS, CDR2 FQNEAQ. CDR3 size: 17 residues. The trim removed 2 bases at V and 1 base at J, leaving 8 bases unmatched. CDR3 bases: TGTGCCAGCAGCTTATTAGCGGGGGCTTACCCCCAAGAGACCCAGTACTTC. Its protein is CASSLLAGAYPQETQYF.

V gene TRBV7-9 combines with J gene TRBJ1-2; TRBD1 agrees at 8 bases. CDR1 SEHNR and CDR2 FQNEAQ come from the germline V gene (reference sequence). Trimming removed 2 bases from V and 0 bases from J; junction bases left unmatched: 2. The CDR3 contains 15 residues. This chain's CDR3 is CASSLPGQANYGYTF. DNA of the CDR3: TGTGCCAGCAGCTTACCGGGACAGGCTAACTATGGCTACACCTTC.

The rearrangement uses TRBV5-1 and TRBJ2-1, with D maybe TRBD2 (6 bases). Trimming took off 2 bases at V and 0 bases at J, with 15 bases between the two ends. Germline CDR1 and CDR2: SGHRS and YFSETQ. The CDR3 sequence is 17 residues long. CDR3 region: CASSLPIAVDSYNEQFF. DNA for the CDR3: TGCGCCAGCAGCTTACCAATAGCGGTCGACTCCTACAATGAGCAGTTCTTC.

The chain carries TRBV29-1 and TRBJ2-7; TRBD1 matches at 9 bases. Germline V lookup: CDR1 SQVTM, CDR2 ANQGSEA. The CDR3 length is 15 residues. Losses at the gene ends were 3 bases for V and 5 bases for J; bases not matched to a gene: 11. The CDR3 spells CSVEDPGQGHHEQYF. In DNA, the CDR3 is TGCAGCGTTGAGGACCCGGGACAGGGTCACCACGAGCAGTACTTC.

CDR3 bases: TGTGCCAGCAGCCTCAGACAGGGGCTCACTGAAGCTTTCTTT. Its protein product is CASSLRQGLTEAFF. This chain uses TRBV13 with TRBJ1-1; 8 bases fit TRBD1. J gave up 4 bases and V 5 bases, and 6 bases lay outside the gene matches. The V gene's germline CDR1 is PRHDT and CDR2 FYEKMQ (reference sequence). There are 14 residues in the CDR3.

The CDR3 reads CASSQEIGYGASGYTF. The CDR3 bases are TGTGCCAGCAGCCAAGAGATTGGGTATGGAGCTAGCGGCTACACCTTC. The chain employs TRBV14 and TRBJ1-2; no clear D gene. CDR1 and CDR2 (germline): SGHDN, FVKESK. The CDR3 runs to 16 residues. The V and J ends lost 0 bases and 8 bases respectively, with 19 bases between them.

This clonotype turned up a few times. The CDR3 DNA sequence: TGTGCCAGCAGTACCTCCGGGACCCTACTCGGCTACACCTTC. It is translated as CASSTSGTLLGYTF. This chain uses TRBV12-3 or TRBV12-4 with TRBJ1-2; tentative D call: TRBD1 (5 bases). The CDR3 runs to 14 residues. Trimming stripped 5 bases from V and 8 bases from J, with 18 bases between.

A few counts support this clonotype. V gene TRBV5-1 combines with J gene TRBJ2-1; 12 nucleotides match TRBD2. Germline CDR1 and CDR2: SGHRS and YFSETQ. The CDR3 is 17 amino acids. J gave up 3 bases and V 4 bases, and 8 bases lay outside the gene matches. The CDR3: CASSPGTSGPDYNEQFF. The CDR3 bases are TGCGCCAGCAGCCCCGGGACTAGCGGGCCGGACTACAATGAGCAGTTCTTC. The whole variable domain, filled in from reference TRBV5-1 and TRBJ2-1, reads KAGVTQTPRYLIKTRGQQVTLSCSPISGHRSVSWYQQTPGQGLQFLFEYFSETQRNKGNFPGRFSGRQFSNSRSEMNVSTLELGDSALYLCASSPGTSGPDYNEQFFGPGTRLTVL.

The gene calls are TRBV7-8 and TRBJ2-3, with 10 bases aligning to TRBD1. V shed 5 bases, J shed 2 bases, and the junction held 7 bases outside the gene matches. This CDR3 has 16 residues. Germline-derived CDR1 and CDR2 are SGHVS and FQNEAQ. CDR3 loop: CASSPKTGGYTDTQYF. In DNA, the CDR3 is TGTGCCAGCAGCCCCAAGACAGGGGGCTACACAGATACGCAGTATTTT.